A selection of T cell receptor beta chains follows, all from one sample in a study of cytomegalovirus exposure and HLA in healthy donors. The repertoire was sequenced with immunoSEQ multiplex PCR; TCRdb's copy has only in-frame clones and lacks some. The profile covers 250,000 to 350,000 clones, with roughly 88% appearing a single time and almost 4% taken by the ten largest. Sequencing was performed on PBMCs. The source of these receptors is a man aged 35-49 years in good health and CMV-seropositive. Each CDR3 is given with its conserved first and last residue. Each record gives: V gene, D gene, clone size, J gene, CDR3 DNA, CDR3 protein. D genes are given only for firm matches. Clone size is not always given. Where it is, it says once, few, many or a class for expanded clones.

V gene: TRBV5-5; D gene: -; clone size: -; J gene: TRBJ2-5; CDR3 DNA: TGTGCCAGCAGCTTGACCCCAGGGGAGACCCAGTACTTC; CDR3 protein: CASSLTPGETQYF
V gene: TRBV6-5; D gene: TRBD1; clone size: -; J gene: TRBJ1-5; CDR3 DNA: TGTGCCAGCAGTGGGCCCGGGACAGGGGGCCGGCCCCAGCATTTT; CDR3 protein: CASSGPGTGGRPQHF
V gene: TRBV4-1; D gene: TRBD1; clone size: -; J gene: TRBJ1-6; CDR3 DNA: TGCGCCAGCAGCCGCAAGCCGGGACAGGGGGAGTCAGGCTCACCCCTCCACTTT; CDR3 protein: CASSRKPGQGESGSPLHF
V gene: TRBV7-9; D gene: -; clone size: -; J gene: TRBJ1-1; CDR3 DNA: TGTTCCAGCAGCCGGGTGAACACTGAAGCTTTCTTT; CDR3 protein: CSSSRVNTEAFF
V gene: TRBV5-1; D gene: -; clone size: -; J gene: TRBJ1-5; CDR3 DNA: TGCGCCAGCAGCCTCGGTCCGGGTGCGAGCAATCAGCCCCAGCATTTT; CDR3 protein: CASSLGPGASNQPQHF
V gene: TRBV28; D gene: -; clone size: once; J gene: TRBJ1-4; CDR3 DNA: TGTGCCAGCAGTCTAGGTCAAACAGGGTTGCGCGAAAAACTGTTTTTT; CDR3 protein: CASSLGQTGLREKLFF
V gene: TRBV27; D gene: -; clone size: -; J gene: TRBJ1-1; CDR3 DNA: TGTGCCAGCACAGGGAACACTGAAGCTTTCTTT; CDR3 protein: CASTGNTEAFF
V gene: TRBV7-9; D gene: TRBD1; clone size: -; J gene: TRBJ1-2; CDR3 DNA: TGTGCCAGCAGCCCGGGACAGGGCTTTGGCTACACCTTC; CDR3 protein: CASSPGQGFGYTF
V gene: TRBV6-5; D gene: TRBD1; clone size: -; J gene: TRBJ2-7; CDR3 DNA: TGTGCCAGCAGTCGCGGGACAGGGGATTCCTACGAGCAGTACTTC; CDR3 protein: CASSRGTGDSYEQYF
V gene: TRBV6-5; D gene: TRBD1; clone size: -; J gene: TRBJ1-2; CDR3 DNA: TGTGCCAGCAGTTCCCTCTACAGGGGGCAAGACTATGGCTACACCTTC; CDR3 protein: CASSSLYRGQDYGYTF
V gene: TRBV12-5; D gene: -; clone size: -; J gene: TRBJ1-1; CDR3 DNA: TGTGCTAGTGGTTTGGGACAGCACACTGAAGCTTTCTTT; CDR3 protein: CASGLGQHTEAFF
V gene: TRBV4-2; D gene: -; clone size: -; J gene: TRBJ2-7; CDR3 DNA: TGTGCCAGCAGCCAAGATAACAGCTACGAGCAGTACTTC; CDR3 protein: CASSQDNSYEQYF
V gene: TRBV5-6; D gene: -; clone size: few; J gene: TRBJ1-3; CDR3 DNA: TGTGCCAGCAGCTCAGGGCCGGTGTCGTCCGGAAACACCATATATTTT; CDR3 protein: CASSSGPVSSGNTIYF
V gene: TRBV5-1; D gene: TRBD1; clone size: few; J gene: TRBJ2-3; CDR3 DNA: TGCGCCAGCAGCACCGGGACAGCCCGCACAGATACGCAGTATTTT; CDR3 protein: CASSTGTARTDTQYF
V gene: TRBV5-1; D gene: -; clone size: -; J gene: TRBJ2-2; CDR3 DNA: TGCGCCAGCAGCCCCGGGGGGAACACCGGGGAGCTGTTTTTT; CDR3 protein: CASSPGGNTGELFF
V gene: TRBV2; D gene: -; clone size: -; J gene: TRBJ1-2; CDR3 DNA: TGTGCCAGCAGTGACAGGGGCCACTATGGCTACACCTTC; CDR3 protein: CASSDRGHYGYTF
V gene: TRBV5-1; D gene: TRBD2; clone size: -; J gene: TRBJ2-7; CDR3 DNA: TGCGCCAGCAGCTTGGAGTTAGCGGGATATTACGAGCAGTACTTC; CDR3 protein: CASSLELAGYYEQYF
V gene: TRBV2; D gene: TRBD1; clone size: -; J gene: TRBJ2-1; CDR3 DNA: TGTGCCAGCAGTTTGGACAGGGGGGAGACAGATGAGCAGTTCTTC; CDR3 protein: CASSLDRGETDEQFF
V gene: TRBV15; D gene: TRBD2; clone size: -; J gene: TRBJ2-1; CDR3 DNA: TGTGCCACCAGCGGAGGATGGACTAGCGGTAATGAGCAGTTCTTC; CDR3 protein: CATSGGWTSGNEQFF
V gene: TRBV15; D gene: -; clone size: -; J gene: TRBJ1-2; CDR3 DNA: TGTGCCACCAGCACCAGAGCCTGGATGGAGGGCTACACCTTC; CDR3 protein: CATSTRAWMEGYTF
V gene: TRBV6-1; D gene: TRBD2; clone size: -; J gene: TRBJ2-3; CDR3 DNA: TGTGCCAGCAGTGAGTTGGCGGGGGGAAACACAGATACGCAGTATTTT; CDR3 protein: CASSELAGGNTDTQYF
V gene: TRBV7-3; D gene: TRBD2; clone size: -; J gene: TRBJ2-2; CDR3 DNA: TGTGCCAGCAGCCCGGGGGGGTACGGGTCCGGGGAGCTGTTTTTT; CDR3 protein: CASSPGGYGSGELFF
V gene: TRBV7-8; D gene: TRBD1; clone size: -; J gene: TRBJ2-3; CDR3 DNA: TGTGCCAGCAGCTTGGGTGGGACAGTCTTAGCCGGCACAGATACGCAGTATTTT; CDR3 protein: CASSLGGTVLAGTDTQYF
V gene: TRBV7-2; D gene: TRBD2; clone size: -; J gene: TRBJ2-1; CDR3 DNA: TGTGCCAGCAGCCGTATAGCGGGAGGAGGCAATGAGCAGTTCTTC; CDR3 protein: CASSRIAGGGNEQFF
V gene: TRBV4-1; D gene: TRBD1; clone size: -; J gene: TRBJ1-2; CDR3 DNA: TGCGCCAGCAGCCACGGGGGCAGGGGGCGCGATGGCTACACCTTC; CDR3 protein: CASSHGGRGRDGYTF
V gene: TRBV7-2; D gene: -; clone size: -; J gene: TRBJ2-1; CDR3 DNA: TGTGCCAGCAGACCTAGCTCCTACAATGAGCAGTTCTTC; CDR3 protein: CASRPSSYNEQFF
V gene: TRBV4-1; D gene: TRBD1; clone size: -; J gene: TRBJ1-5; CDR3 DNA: TGCGCCAGCAGCCAAGATCATTACAGGGGTGGTCAGCCCCAGCATTTT; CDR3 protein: CASSQDHYRGGQPQHF
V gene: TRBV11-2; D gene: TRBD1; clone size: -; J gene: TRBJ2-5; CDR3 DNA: TGTGCCAGCAGCTTAGCATGGACAGGGGCCCCAGAGACCCAGTACTTC; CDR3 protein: CASSLAWTGAPETQYF
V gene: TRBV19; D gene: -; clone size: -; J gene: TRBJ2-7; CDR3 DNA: TGTGCCAGTAGTCGTCCATCAGGGAACGTTCTCTACGAGCAGTACTTC; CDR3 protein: CASSRPSGNVLYEQYF
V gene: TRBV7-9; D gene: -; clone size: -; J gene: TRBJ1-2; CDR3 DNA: TGTGCCAGCAGCTTCGACGGAGGGGACTATGGCTACACCTTC; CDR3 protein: CASSFDGGDYGYTF
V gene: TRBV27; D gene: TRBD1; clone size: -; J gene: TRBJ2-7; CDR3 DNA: TGTGCCAGCGGGCCAGGGCAGGGGGCTCTCGAGCAGTACTTC; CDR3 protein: CASGPGQGALEQYF
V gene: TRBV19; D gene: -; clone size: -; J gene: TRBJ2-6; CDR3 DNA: TGTGCCAGTAGTATCTCCGGGTACTCTGGGGCCAACGTCCTGACTTTC; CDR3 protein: CASSISGYSGANVLTF
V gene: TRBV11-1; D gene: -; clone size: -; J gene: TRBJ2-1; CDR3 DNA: TGTGCCAGCAGCTTAGCTGGAGGGCGGCGGGAGCAGTTCTTC; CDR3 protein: CASSLAGGRREQFF
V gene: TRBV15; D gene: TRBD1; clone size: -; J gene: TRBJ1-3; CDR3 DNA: TGTGCCACCCGAAGACAGGGGCACTCTGGAAACACCATATATTTT; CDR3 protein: CATRRQGHSGNTIYF
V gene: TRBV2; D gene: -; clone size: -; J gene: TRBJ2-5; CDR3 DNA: TGTGCCAGCAGTCGACAGCAAGAGACCCAGTACTTC; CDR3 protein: CASSRQQETQYF